The 9 T cell receptor beta chains below come from one sample, sequenced in a study of T cells in Graves' hyperthyroidism and ophthalmopathy. RNA transcripts yielded amplified TCR beta CDR3 regions. Carried out on the TCR CDR3, a first-round RT-PCR used the HTBI primer set. TCRdb called the multiplex PCR reads again in MiXCR, with one record for every CDR3 protein. The sample contains 460,000 or so distinct CDR3 sequences, about 15% of which appear only once. Sequencing input: blood. The receptor set was obtained from a woman aged 18-29 years with Graves' hyperthyroidism.

In this sample, this clonotype turned up many times. The chain uses TRBV12-3 or TRBV12-4 and TRBJ2-7; D is undetermined. This CDR3 spans 12 amino acids. With 3 bases removed from V and 6 bases from J, the gap between germline ends came to 9 bases. The CDR3 sequence is CASSFVGSEQYV. The CDR3 DNA reads TGTGCCAGCAGTTTCGTAGGGTCCGAGCAGTACGTC.

The sample holds many counts of this clonotype. The J gene is TRBJ2-2, the V gene TRBV6-1, with a tentative D call TRBD2 (5 bases). Germline V gene lookup returns CDR1 MNHNS and CDR2 SASEGT. V gave up 0 bases and J gave up 0 bases, with 8 bases separating them. The CDR3 has 16 amino acids. CDR3 in amino acids: CASSEASGTNTGELFF. DNA for the CDR3: TGTGCCAGCAGTGAAGCATCGGGGACGAACACCGGGGAGCTGTTTTTT.

As concerns this clonotype: A much larger clone lies a single base off, so this may be a read error. The chain's CDR3 is CSVEWGFNEQFF. CDR3 coding DNA: TGCAGCGTTGAATGGGGATTCAATGAGCAGTTCTTC. V is TRBV29-1 and J is TRBJ2-1; no clear D gene. The V end was cut by 2 bases, the J end by 6 bases, with 8 bases between. The CDR3 is 12 residues long. Per germline, CDR1 SQVTM and CDR2 ANQGSEA.

This clonotype has ten or more counts. The chain employs TRBV27 and TRBJ2-3; 10 bases align to TRBD2. The CDR3 spans 19 residues. The germline gives CDR1 MNHEY, CDR2 SMNVEV (reference sequence). Unmatched junction bases numbered 15, after V lost 0 bases and J lost 6 bases. The CDR3 loop reads CASSLSDPPLAGEGDTQYF. The CDR3 DNA reads TGTGCCAGCAGTTTATCCGACCCTCCGCTAGCGGGAGAGGGGGATACGCAGTATTTT.

V is TRBV20-1 and J is TRBJ1-2, with 11 bases matching TRBD1. With 3 bases clipped from V and 4 bases from J, the junction kept 7 bases outside the gene matches. The CDR3 runs 15 residues. The germline gives CDR1 DFQATT, CDR2 SNEGSKA (reference sequence). CDR3 sequence: CSASAGTGGSYGYTF. CDR3 in DNA: TGCAGTGCTAGCGCCGGGACAGGGGGTAGCTATGGCTACACCTTC.

As regards this clonotype: One base away lies a much larger clone, so this may be a sequencing read error. This chain connects TRBV19 to TRBJ2-3, with 7 bases that match TRBD2. The trim removed 10 bases at V and 2 bases at J, leaving 12 bases unmatched. This CDR3 is 15 amino acids long. Germline V gene sequence: CDR1 LNHDA, CDR2 SQIVND (reference sequence). The CDR3 is CATGGSDMDTDTQYF. CDR3 nucleotide sequence: TGTGCCACCGGCGGGAGCGACATGGACACAGATACGCAGTATTTT.

This clonotype has ten or more counts. The chain couples TRBV5-1 to TRBJ2-5; D is unresolved. This CDR3 is 13 amino acids long. The V end lost 3 bases, the J end lost 5 bases, and 11 bases lay between the germline ends. The V gene's germline CDR1 is SGHRS and CDR2 YFSETQ. The CDR3 DNA is TGCGCCAGCAGCTCGAACCCTGATGAGACCCAGTACTTC. This sequence encodes CASSSNPDETQYF.

This clonotype was seen a handful of times. This rearrangement joins TRBV6-5 to TRBJ2-2, with no clear D. The V end lost 2 bases, the J end lost 0 bases, and 13 bases lay between the germline ends. CDR3 size: 17 residues. Germline CDR1 and CDR2: MNHEY and SVGAGI. This CDR3 is CASSYPRGGANTGELFF. The CDR3 nucleotides are TGTGCCAGCAGTTACCCCCGCGGTGGGGCGAACACCGGGGAGCTGTTTTTT.

Notes on this clonotype: Being one base from a much bigger clone, this may be a read error. This rearrangement joins TRBV7-3 to TRBJ1-1; D is ambiguous. The CDR3 has 12 residues. Germline V gene sequence: CDR1 SGHTA, CDR2 FQGTGA. The CDR3 nucleotides are TGTGTCAGCAGCAACACGCCGGGTGAAGCTTTCTTT. Translated, it gives CVSSNTPGEAFF.